The 2 T cell receptor beta chains below were found in one sample sequenced in a study of neurological immune-mediated disorders. TCRdb used MiXCR to reprocess the 5' RACE reads, holding one entry per CDR3 protein. This table holds fewer than 50,000 distinct CDR3 sequences, about 14% found once. Time point of the sample: longitudinal time-point 3. The sample taken for sequencing was PBMCs. All receptors come from a man in his thirties or forties in good health.

This clonotype has just a few counts. V gene TRBV4-2 combines with J gene TRBJ2-4, with D unclear. This CDR3 contains 15 residues. Germline V gene sequence: CDR1 LGHNA, CDR2 YNFKEQ. Trimming left V 0 bases short and J 0 bases short, with 6 bases between. CDR3 residues: CASSQEKLAKNIQYF. In nucleotides, the CDR3 is TGTGCCAGCAGCCAAGAAAAGCTAGCCAAAAACATTCAGTACTTC.

This sequence joins TRBV5-1 and TRBJ1-5, with 8 bases matching TRBD1. Germline CDR1 reads SGHRS; CDR2 reads YFSETQ. Trimming took 0 bases from V and 5 from J; bases not matched to a gene: 10. This CDR3 comprises 17 residues. CDR3 loop: CASSLGDPGQDHQPQHF. The CDR3 region has the DNA TGCGCCAGCAGCTTGGGGGATCCGGGACAGGATCATCAGCCCCAGCATTTT.